This record covers a single T cell receptor (beta chain). MiXCR was run by TCRdb on the RACE reads, yielding one entry per CDR3 protein. The sample consists of 100,000 to 150,000 distinct CDR3 sequences, roughly 14% of them appearing once. Time point in this sample: pre-sensitization, week 0. Documented treatment: therapeutic diphenylcyclopropenone sensitization with weekly scalp DPC. These data are taken from a study of human T cells and chemical hapten exposure. About the research overall: Patients received weekly diphenylcyclopropenone doses to the scalp throughout the roughly 24-week study.

This TCR derives from a woman aged 18 to 35 with alopecia areata. Some clones in this sample may be carry-over from other donors' samples. Material: whole blood, obtained in connection with sensitization to the hapten diphenylcyclopropenone (DPC).

The CDR3 coding sequence is TGCGCCAGCAGCTTACAGGGGGCTGAAGCTTTCTTT. It translates to CASSLQGAEAFF. The rearrangement joins TRBV5-1 to TRBJ1-1; 8 positions match TRBD1. This CDR3 comprises 12 residues. V shed 2 bases, J shed 6 bases, and the junction held 0 bases outside the gene matches. Germline V CDR1 and CDR2: SGHRS, YFSETQ.